This T cell receptor beta chain was obtained from a study of CD4+ T cells in melanoma. The V gene end was trimmed by 5 bases and the J gene end by 11 bases; junction bases not matched to a gene: 11. The germline CDR1 and CDR2 sequences are MNHEY and SMNVEV (reference sequence). This CDR3 is built from 14 residues. On this clone itself: The target antigen is unknown.

Study-level points and caveats: Neoantigen-specific CD4+ T cells in melanoma reportedly had diverse differentiation states.

The protocol was immunoSEQ multiplex PCR, while the TCRdb copy is restricted to in-frame clones and leaves out a portion. This sample has around 12,000 clones, with around 66% found just once. The source of this sequence is a human donor with melanoma. The chain recombines TRBV27 with TRBJ1-3, with 8 nucleotides matching TRBD1. Sequencing was carried out using cells from a culture (not recorded whether cultured in vitro). Here the CDR3 reads CASSRRTGSIPIYF. In DNA form, the CDR3 reads TGTGCCAGCAGTCGGAGGACAGGGAGTATCCCCATATATTTT.